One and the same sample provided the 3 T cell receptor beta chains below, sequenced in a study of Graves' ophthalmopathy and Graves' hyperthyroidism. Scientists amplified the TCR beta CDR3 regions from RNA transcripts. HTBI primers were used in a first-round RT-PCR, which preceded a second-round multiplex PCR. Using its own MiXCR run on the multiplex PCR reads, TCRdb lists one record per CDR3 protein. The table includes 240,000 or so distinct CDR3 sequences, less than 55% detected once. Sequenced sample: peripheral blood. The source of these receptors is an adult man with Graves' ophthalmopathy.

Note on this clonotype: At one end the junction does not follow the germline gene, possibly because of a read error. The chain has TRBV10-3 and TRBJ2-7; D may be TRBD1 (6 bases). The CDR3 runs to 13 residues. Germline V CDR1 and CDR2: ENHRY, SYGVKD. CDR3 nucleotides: TGTGCCAGCAGTTACCGGGACACCTACGAGCAGTACTTC. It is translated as CASSYRDTYEQYF.

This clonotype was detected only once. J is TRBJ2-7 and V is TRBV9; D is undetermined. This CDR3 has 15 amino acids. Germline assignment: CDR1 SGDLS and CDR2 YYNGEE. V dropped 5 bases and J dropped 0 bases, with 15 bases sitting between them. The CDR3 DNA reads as TGTGCCAGCAGTTTATCCTCTCGGTTCTCCTACGAGCAGTACTTC. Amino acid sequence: CASSLSSRFSYEQYF. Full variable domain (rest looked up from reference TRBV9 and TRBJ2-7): DSGVTQTPKHLITATGQRVTLRCSPRSGDLSVYWYQQSLDQGLQFLIQYYNGEERAKGNILERFSAQQFPDLHSELNLSSLELGDSALYFCASSLSSRFSYEQYFGPGTRLTVT.

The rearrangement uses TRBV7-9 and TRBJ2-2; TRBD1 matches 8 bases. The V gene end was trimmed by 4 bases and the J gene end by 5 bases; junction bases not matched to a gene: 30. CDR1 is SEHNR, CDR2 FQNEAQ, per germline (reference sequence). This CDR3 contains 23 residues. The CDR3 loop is CASSSLMWLPPRQGTQGTGELFF. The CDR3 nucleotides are TGTGCCAGCAGCTCCCTTATGTGGCTGCCCCCTAGACAGGGGACGCAAGGAACCGGGGAGCTGTTTTTT.